These 30 T cell receptor beta chains originate from one sample sequenced in a study of identical twins. TCRdb processed the 5' RACE reads anew with MiXCR; each CDR3 protein has one entry. The sample holds roughly 690,000 distinct CDR3 sequences, around 20% seen once. This same sample was also part of a study on T cells expressing NK-cell markers.

The sample taken for sequencing was PBMCs. The receptors shown here come from a young woman in good health.

By its share, this clonotype is medium-sized. The rearrangement links TRBV12-3 or TRBV12-4 to TRBJ2-2; no firm D call. This CDR3 region has 19 residues. V was shortened by 1 base and J by 4 bases, with 22 bases between the two germline ends. The CDR3: CASSLVSYSPKKGTGELFF. For the CDR3, the DNA is TGTGCCAGCAGTTTAGTGTCGTACTCTCCCAAAAAGGGCACCGGGGAGCTGTTTTTT.

This clonotype has a handful of counts. The V call is TRBV7-8, the J call TRBJ2-1; 13 nucleotides match TRBD2. The V gene end was trimmed by 2 bases and the J gene end by 4 bases; junction bases not matched to a gene: 5. The CDR3 has 17 residues. CDR1 SGHVS and CDR2 FQNEAQ come from the germline V gene. The CDR3 nucleotides are TGTGCCAGCAGCTTACGGACTAGCGGGGGATCTTACAATGAGCAGTTCTTC. Its translation: CASSLRTSGGSYNEQFF. The full variable domain, in which reference TRBV7-8 and TRBJ2-1 provide the parts outside the CDR3, is GAGVSQSPRYKVAKRGQDVALRCDPISGHVSLFWYQQALGQGPEFLTYFQNEAQLDKSGLPSDRFFAERPEGSVSTLKIQRTQQEDSAVYLCASSLRTSGGSYNEQFFGPGTRLTVL.

The rearrangement links TRBV20-1 to TRBJ2-7; perhaps D is TRBD1 or TRBD2 (5 bases each). The germline gives CDR1 DFQATT, CDR2 SNEGSKA (reference sequence). The CDR3 loop spans 14 amino acids. The V gene lost 0 bases and the J gene lost 4 bases, with 13 bases spanning the gap. CDR3 sequence: CSARDVGGTYEQYF. CDR3 nucleotide sequence: TGCAGTGCTAGAGATGTTGGGGGAACGTACGAGCAGTACTTC.

This clonotype occurred a few times. The chain carries TRBV3-1 and TRBJ2-3; D tentatively reads TRBD1 or TRBD2 (6 bases each). The CDR3 is made up of 16 amino acids. The ends were cut back, 4 bases at V and 0 bases at J, with 14 bases in the middle. CDR1 is LGHDT, CDR2 YNNKEL, per germline (reference sequence). CDR3 loop: CASSRITGRSTDTQYF. CDR3 bases: TGTGCCAGCAGCCGGATAACAGGGAGGAGCACAGATACGCAGTATTTT.

This clonotype has a handful of counts. The J gene is TRBJ2-1, the V gene TRBV6-2 or TRBV6-3; possibly TRBD1 for D (6 bases). CDR1 and CDR2 from the germline V gene are MNHEY and SVGEGT. The CDR3 runs to 15 residues. V was trimmed by 1 base and J by 5 bases, leaving 12 bases between them. CDR3 residues: CASSYYLGADNEQFF. CDR3 nucleotides: TGTGCCAGCAGTTACTATTTGGGGGCCGACAATGAGCAGTTCTTC.

J is TRBJ2-5 and V is TRBV12-3 or TRBV12-4; no clear D gene. The CDR3 extends over 13 amino acids. V was shortened by 8 bases and J by 5 bases, with 15 bases between the two germline ends. CDR3 sequence reads: CASGSRAFETQYF. CDR3 bases: TGTGCCAGCGGATCACGAGCTTTCGAGACCCAGTACTTC.

This clonotype was counted between two and nine times. The chain employs TRBV5-4 and TRBJ2-1, with no clear D. Looked up from germline, CDR1 is SGHNT and CDR2 is YYREEE (reference sequence). V was pared by 4 bases and J by 5 bases, with 10 bases between. The CDR3 runs to 13 residues. CDR3 amino acids: CASSPQHHNEQFF. Written as DNA, the CDR3 is TGTGCCAGCAGCCCTCAACACCACAATGAGCAGTTCTTC.

The chain has TRBV25-1 and TRBJ2-7, with 8 bases matching TRBD2. Germline V gives CDR1 MGHDK, CDR2 SYGVNS. V was pared by 7 bases and J by 2 bases, with 10 bases of the junction left unmatched. The CDR3 is 15 residues long. The CDR3 region is CASTSAGGLPYEQYF. The CDR3 DNA follows: TGTGCCAGCACCAGTGCGGGAGGACTCCCCTACGAGCAGTACTTC.

The chain has TRBV18 and TRBJ2-2; no reliable D call. Germline V gives CDR1 KGHSH, CDR2 LQKENI. Trimming took off 4 bases at V and 1 base at J, with 7 bases between the two ends. The CDR3 sequence is 14 residues long. The CDR3 reads CASSQIMNTGELFF. The CDR3 DNA sequence: TGTGCCAGCTCACAAATAATGAACACCGGGGAGCTGTTTTTT.

The V call is TRBV2, the J call TRBJ1-5; no reliable D call. Trimming took 6 bases from V and 1 from J, leaving 10 bases between them. Germline assignment: CDR1 SNHLY and CDR2 FYNNEI. This CDR3 has 14 amino acids. The CDR3 DNA follows: TGTGCCAGCAGGGGAGGAGGAAGCAATCAGCCCCAGCATTTT. This sequence encodes CASRGGGSNQPQHF.

The rearrangement links TRBV4-3 to TRBJ2-3; 13 bases fit TRBD2. J gave up 5 bases and V 4 bases, and 6 bases lay outside the gene matches. The CDR3 is made up of 16 amino acids. CDR1 is LGHNA and CDR2 is YSLEER in the germline V gene. CDR3 residues: CASSLGLAGVEDTQYF. Here the CDR3 DNA reads TGCGCCAGCAGCCTAGGACTAGCGGGAGTAGAAGATACGCAGTATTTT.

This clonotype has only a few counts. V gene TRBV6-2 or TRBV6-3 combines with J gene TRBJ2-3; TRBD2 is a possible D gene (6 bases). The germline gives CDR1 MNHEY, CDR2 SVGEGT. V was pared by 3 bases and J by 3 bases, with 10 bases between. The CDR3 is 14 residues long. DNA of the CDR3: TGTGCCAGCAGTTATAGCGGCCCGACAGATACGCAGTATTTT. Its protein is CASSYSGPTDTQYF.

The chain links TRBV20-1 to TRBJ2-1, with 12 bases matching TRBD2. Germline-derived CDR1 and CDR2 are DFQATT and SNEGSKA (reference sequence). The CDR3 spans 12 residues. V was clipped by 7 bases and J by 10 bases; unmatched bases: 5. The CDR3 DNA sequence: TGCAGTGGGCTAGCGGGGGGGCGAGAGCAGTTCTTC. Translating gives CSGLAGGREQFF.

This clonotype was counted only a few times. The chain is built from TRBV7-2 and TRBJ1-2; 11 bases are a match to TRBD1. This CDR3 is 15 amino acids long. CDR1 is SGHTA and CDR2 is FQGNSA in the germline V gene. V shed 5 bases, J shed 7 bases, and the junction held 9 bases outside the gene matches. CDR3 sequence (DNA): TGTGCCAGCAGCCTACAGACCGGGACAGGGGGTGGCTACACCTTC. The encoded protein is CASSLQTGTGGGYTF. The whole variable domain, filled in from reference TRBV7-2 and TRBJ1-2, reads GAGVSQSPSNKVTEKGKDVELRCDPISGHTALYWYRQSLGQGLEFLIYFQGNSAPDKSGLPSDRFSAERTGGSVSTLTIQRTQQEDSAVYLCASSLQTGTGGGYTFGSGTRLTVV.

The chain employs TRBV9 and TRBJ2-3; unclear D gene. CDR1 and CDR2 from the germline V gene are SGDLS and YYNGEE. This CDR3 is built from 15 residues. The germline V and J ends were trimmed by 0 bases and 2 bases, with 10 bases remaining between them. CDR3 nucleotide sequence: TGTGCCAGCAGCGTAGCTAAACGGCCCACAGATACGCAGTATTTT. Amino acid sequence: CASSVAKRPTDTQYF.

J is TRBJ2-5 and V is TRBV5-1, with D perhaps being TRBD1 or TRBD2 (5 bases each). The CDR3 contains 15 residues. Germline CDR1 and CDR2: SGHRS and YFSETQ. V was cut by 0 bases and J by 2 bases, with 11 bases left in between. CDR3 residues: CASSLEGRKQETQYF. CDR3 nucleotide sequence: TGCGCCAGCAGCTTGGAGGGACGAAAACAAGAGACCCAGTACTTC.

This clonotype was seen repeatedly, ten times or more. The V gene is TRBV19, the J gene TRBJ2-5; no reliable D call. CDR1 LNHDA and CDR2 SQIVND come from the germline V gene (reference sequence). The ends were cut back, 6 bases at V and 1 base at J, with 12 bases in the middle. CDR3 length: 14 amino acids. The CDR3 sequence is CASSPLTFQETQYF. Here the CDR3 DNA reads TGTGCCAGTAGCCCGCTCACCTTCCAAGAGACCCAGTACTTC.

This clonotype came up a few times. The gene calls are TRBV20-1 and TRBJ2-3; no reliable D call. The CDR3 has 15 amino acids. Per the germline V gene, CDR1 is DFQATT and CDR2 is SNEGSKA (reference sequence). V lost 7 bases to trimming and J lost 0 bases, with 17 bases between them. The CDR3 sequence is CSVTNTQPSTDTQYF. The CDR3 nucleotides read TGCAGTGTTACTAACACTCAGCCTAGCACAGATACGCAGTATTTT.

This clonotype was observed at least ten times. The chain recombines TRBV7-2 with TRBJ1-2; TRBD1 might be the D (5 bases). The CDR3 is made up of 16 amino acids. In germline, CDR1 is SGHTA, CDR2 FQGNSA. Trimming removed 1 base from V and 0 bases from J, with 12 bases in between. CDR3 in DNA: TGTGCCAGCAGCTTAGAAAGGGGTATTGCTAACTATGGCTACACCTTC. The encoded protein is CASSLERGIANYGYTF.

This chain joins TRBV11-1 and TRBJ2-3, with 10 nucleotides matching TRBD2. Germline assignment: CDR1 SGHAT and CDR2 FQDESV (reference sequence). The junction had 13 bases not matched to a gene; V was cut back by 3 bases and J by 4 bases. CDR3 size: 18 residues. As DNA, the CDR3 is TGTGCCAGCAGCTTTATGAATAGCGGGGGGCGGAGAGCAGATACGCAGTATTTT. Protein: CASSFMNSGGRRADTQYF. Complete variable domain (other parts from reference TRBV11-1 and TRBJ2-3): EAEVAQSPRYKITEKSQAVAFWCDPISGHATLYWYRQILGQGPELLVQFQDESVVDDSQLPKDRFSAERLKGVDSTLKIQPAELGDSAMYLCASSFMNSGGRRADTQYFGPGTRLTVL.

This clonotype was recorded a few times. This rearrangement joins TRBV12-3 or TRBV12-4 to TRBJ2-1; D perhaps matches TRBD1 (6 bases). The CDR3 is 12 residues long. Trimming stripped 8 bases from V and 4 bases from J, with 9 bases between. The CDR3 loop reads CASGGQYNEQFF. CDR3 DNA sequence: TGTGCCAGCGGGGGCCAATACAATGAGCAGTTCTTC.

There are many counts of this clonotype. This sequence joins TRBV20-1 and TRBJ2-1, with 12 bases identical to TRBD2. V lost 3 bases to trimming and J lost 6 bases; unmatched junction nucleotides: 6. Germline assignment: CDR1 DFQATT and CDR2 SNEGSKA (reference sequence). This CDR3 comprises 15 residues. This CDR3 reads CSARLAGGPGNEQFF. The CDR3 nucleotides are TGCAGTGCTAGGCTAGCGGGAGGGCCCGGCAATGAGCAGTTCTTC.

Only a few counts were recorded for this clonotype. This sequence joins TRBV12-3 or TRBV12-4 and TRBJ2-7, with 8 bases that match TRBD1. The V segment lost 2 bases and the J segment 5 bases; nucleotides outside the gene matches: 11. CDR3 length: 16 amino acids. CDR3 DNA sequence: TGTGCCAGCAGTTTAAAGAAAGGACAGGGAATCCACGAGCAGTACTTC. As protein: CASSLKKGQGIHEQYF.

This clonotype was observed a single time. V is TRBV3-1 and J is TRBJ2-2; D is uncertain. This CDR3 is built from 17 residues. Trimming shortened V by 11 bases and J by 0 bases, and 22 bases separated the two germline ends. Per the germline V gene, CDR1 is LGHDT and CDR2 is YNNKEL (reference sequence). The CDR3 DNA reads as TGTGCCTCCTGCCAAGATCTCACGGAGTCGAACACCGGGGAGCTGTTTTTT. Protein: CASCQDLTESNTGELFF.

The V and J genes are TRBV9 and TRBJ2-1; no clear D gene. The CDR3 sequence is 15 residues long. Trimming removed 0 bases from V and 4 bases from J, with 11 bases in between. Germline-derived CDR1 and CDR2 are SGDLS and YYNGEE. The CDR3 region has the DNA TGTGCCAGCAGCGTAGCGGTGACACCTTACAATGAGCAGTTCTTC. It translates to CASSVAVTPYNEQFF.

This clonotype was counted only a few times. The chain couples TRBV20-1 to TRBJ1-5, with D perhaps TRBD1 (5 bases). The CDR3 has 18 amino acids. Germline CDR1 and CDR2: DFQATT and SNEGSKA (reference sequence). Trimming took off 3 bases at V and 3 bases at J, with 24 bases between the two ends. The CDR3 region is CSASDRDDQWILNQPQHF. DNA for the CDR3: TGCAGTGCTAGCGACCGGGACGACCAGTGGATCCTCAATCAGCCCCAGCATTTT.

The chain is built from TRBV6-1 and TRBJ2-4; 8 bases line up with TRBD2. This CDR3 contains 18 residues. Germline V gene sequence: CDR1 MNHNS, CDR2 SASEGT. The J segment lost 6 bases and the V segment lost 6 bases, leaving 19 bases of the junction unmatched. CDR3 sequence (DNA): TGTGCCAGCAGAAACCAAGCGGGGGCCCCCACCCGCCTAAACATTCAGTACTTC. Its translation is CASRNQAGAPTRLNIQYF.

The rearrangement uses TRBV20-1 and TRBJ1-1; 7 nucleotides agree with TRBD1. This CDR3 has 13 residues. With 6 bases clipped from V and 1 base from J, the junction kept 5 bases outside the gene matches. Germline V gene sequence: CDR1 DFQATT, CDR2 SNEGSKA (reference sequence). CDR3 amino acids: CSARRTGNTEAFF. CDR3 in DNA: TGCAGTGCGCGTAGGACAGGGAACACTGAAGCTTTCTTT.

V is TRBV20-1 and J is TRBJ2-3; 11 positions match TRBD2. The trim removed 6 bases at V and 5 bases at J, leaving 7 bases unmatched. The CDR3 has 14 amino acids. Germline V CDR1 and CDR2: DFQATT, SNEGSKA (reference sequence). CDR3 sequence (DNA): TGCAGTGCAATAGCGGGGGGGCCTGAAGATACGCAGTATTTT. Translated, it gives CSAIAGGPEDTQYF.

The rearrangement uses TRBV5-1 and TRBJ2-7; 9 positions agree with TRBD2. The germline V gene encodes CDR1 SGHRS and CDR2 YFSETQ. V gave up 0 bases and J gave up 6 bases; unmatched junction bases: 1. The CDR3 is 13 amino acids. CDR3 in DNA: TGCGCCAGCAGCTTGGGACTAGCGGCCGAGCAGTACTTC. Its protein is CASSLGLAAEQYF.